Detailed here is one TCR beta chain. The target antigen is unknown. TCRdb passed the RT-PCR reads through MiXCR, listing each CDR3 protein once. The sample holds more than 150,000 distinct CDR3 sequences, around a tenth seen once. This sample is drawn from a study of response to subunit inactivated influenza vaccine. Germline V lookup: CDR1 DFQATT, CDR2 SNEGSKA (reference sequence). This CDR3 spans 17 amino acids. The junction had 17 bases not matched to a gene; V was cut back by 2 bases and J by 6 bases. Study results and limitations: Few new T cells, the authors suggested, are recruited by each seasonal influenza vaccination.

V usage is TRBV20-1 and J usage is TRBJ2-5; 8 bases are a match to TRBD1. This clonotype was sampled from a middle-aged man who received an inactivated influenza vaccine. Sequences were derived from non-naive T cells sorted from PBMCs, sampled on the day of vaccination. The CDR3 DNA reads TGCAGTGCTAGATTGGGGGCGACAGGGGCATGGAGGAAGACCCAGTACTTC. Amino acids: CSARLGATGAWRKTQYF.